This T cell receptor (beta chain) was sequenced in a study of blood T cell repertoires in COVID-19. TCRdb's table, derived via immunoSEQ multiplex PCR, lists solely in-frame clones and lacks some. The sample lists about 340,000 clones, 80% to 90% occurring once. CDR1 and CDR2 from the germline V gene are SGHVS and FQNEAQ. The CDR3 extends over 14 amino acids. V trimming: 7 bases; J trimming: 1 base; junction bases outside the gene matches: 3. Material: PBMCs or T cells enriched from blood (not recorded which). The chain carries TRBV7-8 and TRBJ2-3; TRBD2 aligns across 9 bases. This clonotype was obtained from a woman in her thirties or forties with acute COVID-19. CDR3 sequence reads: CASNSGGRTDTQYF. The CDR3 region has the DNA TGTGCCAGCAATAGCGGGGGACGCACAGATACGCAGTATTTT.